This TCR beta chain derives from a study of identical twins. Broader study findings: Low generation probability was overrepresented in out-of-frame alpha sequences shared by twins.

MiXCR was run by TCRdb on the 5' RACE reads, yielding one entry per CDR3 protein. The sample lists roughly 1,500,000 distinct CDR3 sequences; about 32% were seen once. V lost 1 base to trimming and J lost 1 base, with 14 bases between them. CDR3 length: 17 amino acids. The germline CDR1 and CDR2 sequences are MDHEN and SYDVKM. On this clonotype: Its target is not known.

Sequenced input: cord blood. The origin of this receptor is a newborn girl in good health. The chain has TRBV28 and TRBJ2-1; a possible D gene is TRBD2 (6 bases). The CDR3, as DNA: TGTGCCAGCAGTTTATCCCTCCGGGAGAGATCCTACAATGAGCAGTTCTTC. Amino acid sequence: CASSLSLRERSYNEQFF. Variable domain in full (rest from reference TRBV28 and TRBJ2-1): DVKVTQSSRYLVKRTGEKVFLECVQDMDHENMFWYRQDPGLGLRLIYFSYDVKMKEKGDIPEGYSVSREKKERFSLILESASTNQTSMYLCASSLSLRERSYNEQFFGPGTRLTVL.